The clone carrying this T cell receptor (beta chain) appeared a few times. The entry originates in a study of blood T cells in healthy people across ages. Germline assignment: CDR1 SQVTM and CDR2 ANQGSEA. With 2 bases removed from V and 5 bases from J, the gap between germline ends came to 5 bases. This CDR3 has 11 amino acids. For the second PCR, which ran for about 7 to 12 cycles, a sample-barcoded 5' primer and a J-beta primer mix were used. TCRdb re-analysed the 5' RACE reads in MiXCR, keeping a single row per CDR3 protein. Found here are approximately 1.5 million distinct CDR3 sequences, 42% of them singletons; the top ten hold just over 4%.

The receptor's source is a woman in her late teens or twenties in good health. The gene calls are TRBV29-1 and TRBJ2-3; D uncertain. Sequenced: blood. CDR3: CSVEWGDTQYF. The CDR3 DNA follows: TGCAGCGTTGAATGGGGAGATACGCAGTATTTT.